Each of the 22 T cell receptor beta chains below was sequenced from the same sample in a study of identifying expanded T cells in peripheral blood. This table comes from immunoSEQ multiplex PCR, and its TCRdb copy is limited to in-frame clones, with some not included. Of around 120,000 clones detected, around four fifths appear once; the ten largest clones hold 3.3%. Material for sequencing was blood. The receptors were gathered from a person between 18 and 75 years old in good health.

This clone has only one observation. The chain couples TRBV6-4 to TRBJ2-3; 11 positions agree with TRBD2. Trimming removed 5 bases from V and 6 bases from J; junction bases left unmatched: 4. CDR1 MRHNA and CDR2 SNTAGT come from the germline V gene. This CDR3 comprises 14 residues. The CDR3 DNA follows: TGTGCCAGCAGTTTTAGCGGGGGGGCCGATACGCAGTATTTT. Translating it yields CASSFSGGADTQYF.

CDR3 in DNA: TGTGCCAGCAGCCCTATCATGCGGGGGTACGAGAACACTGAAGCTTTCTTT. Its protein product is CASSPIMRGYENTEAFF. This chain joins TRBV5-5 and TRBJ1-1; possible D gene TRBD1, 5 bases. Germline V gene sequence: CDR1 SGHKS, CDR2 YYEKEE (reference sequence). There are 17 residues in the CDR3. Trimming shortened V by 4 bases and J by 1 base, and 20 bases separated the two germline ends.

J is TRBJ1-2 and V is TRBV18, with 10 bases fitting TRBD1. The CDR3 has 15 residues. Germline V gene lookup returns CDR1 KGHSH and CDR2 LQKENI. V shed 2 bases, J shed 5 bases, and the junction held 5 bases outside the gene matches. CDR3 sequence reads: CASSPRTGGAYGYTF. The CDR3 bases are TGTGCCAGCTCACCAAGGACAGGGGGGGCATATGGCTACACCTTC.

The sample holds one count of this clone. CDR3 sequence reads: CASSSRFGNQETQYF. The DNA of the CDR3 is TGTGCCAGCAGCTCGAGATTCGGAAACCAAGAGACCCAGTACTTC. This sequence joins TRBV7-2 and TRBJ2-5; D uncertain. Germline CDR1 and CDR2: SGHTA and FQGNSA. The CDR3 is 15 residues long. V was shortened by 4 bases and J by 0 bases, with 12 bases between the two germline ends. Together with reference TRBV7-2 and TRBJ2-5, the CDR3 gives the full variable domain: GAGVSQSPSNKVTEKGKDVELRCDPISGHTALYWYRQSLGQGLEFLIYFQGNSAPDKSGLPSDRFSAERTGGSVSTLTIQRTQQEDSAVYLCASSSRFGNQETQYFGPGTRLLVL.

The J gene is TRBJ2-6, the V gene TRBV5-5; D is unresolved. This CDR3 is 15 amino acids long. V lost 4 bases and J lost 2, with 10 bases in between. Germline CDR1 reads SGHKS; CDR2 reads YYEKEE (reference sequence). In DNA, the CDR3 is TGTGCCAGCAGCAAAGAGGTTCCTGGGGCCAACGTCCTGACTTTC. This codes for CASSKEVPGANVLTF.

The genes are TRBV6-6 and TRBJ1-5; D gene uncertain. This CDR3 has 15 amino acids. The germline gives CDR1 MNHNY, CDR2 SVGAGI (reference sequence). V gave up 0 bases and J gave up 6 bases, with 12 bases separating them. The CDR3 sequence is CASSYSLNPFQPQHF. CDR3 nucleotide sequence: TGTGCCAGCAGTTACTCGCTGAACCCTTTTCAGCCCCAGCATTTT.

The chain couples TRBV7-9 to TRBJ2-7; D is unresolved. This CDR3 has 13 residues. The V end lost 1 base, the J end lost 2 bases, and 6 bases lay between the germline ends. CDR1 and CDR2 (germline): SEHNR, FQNEAQ (reference sequence). The CDR3 protein is CASSLDGPYEQYF. CDR3 nucleotides: TGTGCCAGCAGCTTAGACGGTCCCTACGAGCAGTACTTC.

The CDR3 region has the DNA TGTGCCAGCAGCTTAGTGCGGACAGGTTACAATGAGCAGTTCTTC. It translates to CASSLVRTGYNEQFF. The gene calls are TRBV7-9 and TRBJ2-1; 7 bases map to TRBD1. This CDR3 contains 15 residues. Unmatched junction bases numbered 4, after V lost 1 base and J lost 4 bases. From germline, CDR1 is SEHNR and CDR2 FQNEAQ (reference sequence).

This clone was counted a few times. The chain has TRBV2 and TRBJ1-1; 7 nucleotides line up with TRBD1. CDR1 and CDR2 from the germline V gene are SNHLY and FYNNEI. The V and J ends lost 7 bases and 5 bases, in that order; junction bases with no gene match: 13. The CDR3 totals 15 residues. CDR3 amino acids: CASTLGGGVWTEAFF. The CDR3 bases are TGTGCCAGCACCCTGGGAGGGGGCGTGTGGACTGAAGCTTTCTTT.

This chain links TRBV10-3 with TRBJ2-7; the D gene is possibly TRBD2 (6 bases). The germline gives CDR1 ENHRY, CDR2 SYGVKD. With 2 bases removed from V and 5 bases from J, the gap between germline ends came to 10 bases. This CDR3 has 13 residues. Written as DNA, the CDR3 is TGTGCCATCAGTGAGCTAGGAGGGAACGAGCAGTACTTC. Its translation: CAISELGGNEQYF.

This chain's CDR3 is CASGTNEQYF. CDR3 bases: TGTGCCAGCGGAACGAACGAGCAGTACTTC. The chain combines TRBV2 with TRBJ2-7; D remains ambiguous. Germline V gene data show CDR1 as SNHLY and CDR2 as FYNNEI. This CDR3 has 10 amino acids. V was shortened by 8 bases and J by 5 bases, with 7 bases between the two germline ends.

This chain joins TRBV30 and TRBJ1-1; a weak D match, TRBD1 (6 bases). This CDR3 is built from 11 residues. V lost 7 bases, J lost 11 bases, and 17 bases lay in between. Germline V gives CDR1 GTSNPN, CDR2 SVGIG (reference sequence). The CDR3 sequence is CASRRGARAFF. CDR3 in DNA: TGTGCCTCCCGCCGGGGGGCGCGGGCTTTCTTT. The whole variable domain, remainder taken from reference TRBV30 and TRBJ1-1, is SQTIHQWPATLVQPVGSPLSLECTVEGTSNPNLYWYRQAAGRGLQLLFYSVGIGQISSEVPQNLSASRPQDRQFILSSKKLLLSDSGFYLCASRRGARAFFGQGTRLTVV.

This chain links TRBV18 with TRBJ2-3; the D is unclear. The CDR3 is 15 amino acids. CDR1 and CDR2 (germline): KGHSH, LQKENI. V was shortened by 3 bases and J by 5 bases, with 15 bases between the two germline ends. The CDR3 protein is CASSPPLGFEDTQYF. The CDR3 DNA is TGTGCCAGCTCACCCCCCCTGGGGTTCGAAGATACGCAGTATTTT.

The V and J genes are TRBV7-9 and TRBJ2-6; 7 bases map to TRBD1. The ends lost 5 bases at V and 0 bases at J; junction bases unmatched: 7. Germline V gene lookup returns CDR1 SEHNR and CDR2 FQNEAQ (reference sequence). The CDR3 is 17 residues long. As DNA, the CDR3 is TGTGCCAGCAGCCCAAAACAGGGGCTCTCTGGGGCCAACGTCCTGACTTTC. Protein product: CASSPKQGLSGANVLTF.

V and J are TRBV18 and TRBJ1-5, with TRBD1 as a possible D gene (6 bases). The CDR3 spans 16 residues. Germline CDR1 and CDR2: KGHSH and LQKENI. V gave up 3 bases and J gave up 5 bases, with 17 bases separating them. This CDR3 is CASSPRGTGGYQPQHF. In DNA form, the CDR3 reads TGTGCCAGCTCACCCAGGGGAACGGGGGGGTATCAGCCCCAGCATTTT.

The CDR3 loop reads CASSLSRGLVGNTEAFF. The CDR3 DNA sequence: TGTGCCAGCAGCTTAAGCAGGGGGCTCGTTGGGAACACTGAAGCTTTCTTT. The chain joins TRBV7-9 to TRBJ1-1; 8 positions match TRBD1. The CDR3 extends over 17 amino acids. V dropped 2 bases and J dropped 1; count of bases not matched to a gene: 9. The germline V gene encodes CDR1 SEHNR and CDR2 FQNEAQ (reference sequence). Filled out from reference TRBV7-9 and TRBJ1-1, the complete variable domain reads DTGVSQNPRHKITKRGQNVTFRCDPISEHNRLYWYRQTLGQGPEFLTYFQNEAQLEKSRLLSDRFSAERPKGSFSTLEIQRTEQGDSAMYLCASSLSRGLVGNTEAFFGQGTRLTVV.

CDR3 protein: CASSNLRGHSGYTF. As DNA, the CDR3 is TGTGCCAGCAGTAACCTCAGGGGGCATAGCGGCTACACCTTC. The rearrangement joins TRBV2 to TRBJ1-2; 8 nucleotides align to TRBD1. CDR1 is SNHLY, CDR2 FYNNEI, per germline. The CDR3 sequence is 14 residues long. V shed 5 bases, J shed 8 bases, and the junction held 10 bases outside the gene matches.

The J gene is TRBJ1-5, the V gene TRBV7-9; D is unclear. Germline assignment: CDR1 SEHNR and CDR2 FQNEAQ (reference sequence). The ends were cut back, 4 bases at V and 8 bases at J, with 15 bases in the middle. The CDR3 is 14 amino acids. Here the CDR3 reads CASSWADQREPQHF. In DNA, the CDR3 is TGTGCCAGCAGCTGGGCGGACCAGCGGGAGCCCCAGCATTTT.

The rearrangement links TRBV19 to TRBJ1-5, with D maybe TRBD1 (5 bases). The CDR3 contains 15 residues. Per germline, CDR1 LNHDA and CDR2 SQIVND (reference sequence). Trimming removed 2 bases from V and 7 bases from J, with 15 bases in between. CDR3: CASSIPGRGRQPQHF. CDR3 bases: TGTGCCAGTAGTATACCCGGGCGGGGCCGACAGCCCCAGCATTTT.

The sample holds one count of this clone. This chain links TRBV18 with TRBJ2-1, with TRBD1 identical over 9 bases. Germline CDR1 KGHSH, CDR2 LQKENI. V gave up 4 bases and J gave up 7 bases; unmatched junction bases: 2. There are 13 residues in the CDR3. This chain's CDR3 is CASSLTGGNEQFF. The CDR3 DNA reads as TGTGCCAGCTCACTGACAGGGGGAAATGAGCAGTTCTTC.

The sample holds many counts of this clone. The chain links TRBV27 to TRBJ1-1, with 7 bases identical to TRBD1. The germline V gene has CDR1 MNHEY and CDR2 SMNVEV (reference sequence). The CDR3 is 13 amino acids. V shed 4 bases and J 5 bases; nucleotides not matched to a gene: 4. CDR3 DNA sequence: TGTGCCAGCAGTTCAGGACAGGCAACTGAAGCTTTCTTT. Its translation: CASSSGQATEAFF.

The genes are TRBV9 and TRBJ1-6; 10 bases fit TRBD1. The ends lost 2 bases at V and 8 bases at J; junction bases unmatched: 7. This CDR3 comprises 16 residues. The V gene's germline CDR1 is SGDLS and CDR2 YYNGEE. CDR3 DNA sequence: TGTGCCAGCAGCGTCAACCGGGACAGGGGTGATTCACCCCTCCACTTT. This sequence encodes CASSVNRDRGDSPLHF.